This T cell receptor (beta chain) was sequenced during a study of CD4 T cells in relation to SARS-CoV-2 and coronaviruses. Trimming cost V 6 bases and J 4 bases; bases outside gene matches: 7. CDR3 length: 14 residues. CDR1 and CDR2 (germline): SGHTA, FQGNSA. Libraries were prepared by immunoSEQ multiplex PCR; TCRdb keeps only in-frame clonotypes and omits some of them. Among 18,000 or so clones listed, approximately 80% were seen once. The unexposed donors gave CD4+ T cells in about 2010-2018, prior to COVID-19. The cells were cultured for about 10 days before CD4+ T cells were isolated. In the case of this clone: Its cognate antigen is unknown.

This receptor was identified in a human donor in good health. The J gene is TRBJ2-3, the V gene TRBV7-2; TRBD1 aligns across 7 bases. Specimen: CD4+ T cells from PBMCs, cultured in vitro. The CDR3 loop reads CASRRQGWADTQYF. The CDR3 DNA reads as TGTGCCAGCAGGAGACAGGGCTGGGCAGATACGCAGTATTTT. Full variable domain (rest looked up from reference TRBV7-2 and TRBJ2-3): GAGVSQSPSNKVTEKGKDVELRCDPISGHTALYWYRQSLGQGLEFLIYFQGNSAPDKSGLPSDRFSAERTGGSVSTLTIQRTQQEDSAVYLCASRRQGWADTQYFGPGTRLTVL.